These 5 T cell receptor beta chains share one sample of origin, sequenced in a study of blood T cells in healthy people across ages. Then a second PCR, running roughly 7 to 11 cycles, was carried out with a sample-barcoded 5' primer and a J-beta primer mix. One entry per CDR3 protein results from TCRdb running MiXCR on the 5' RACE reads. The sample lists roughly 800,000 distinct CDR3 sequences; around 24% were seen once. These same data were also listed under a study on T cells of mothers and their children.

Sequences were obtained from blood. All receptors derive from a boy between 10 and 17 years old in good health.

The V and J genes are TRBV9 and TRBJ1-1, with 7 bases matching TRBD1. Germline V gene data show CDR1 as SGDLS and CDR2 as YYNGEE. This CDR3 spans 15 amino acids. The V and J ends lost 1 base and 5 bases, in that order; junction bases with no gene match: 8. The CDR3 reads CASSVTGVRTTEAFF. CDR3 in DNA: TGTGCCAGCAGCGTAACAGGGGTGAGAACGACTGAAGCTTTCTTT. The variable domain in full, completed from reference TRBV9 and TRBJ1-1, reads DSGVTQTPKHLITATGQRVTLRCSPRSGDLSVYWYQQSLDQGLQFLIQYYNGEERAKGNILERFSAQQFPDLHSELNLSSLELGDSALYFCASSVTGVRTTEAFFGQGTRLTVV.

V gene TRBV30 combines with J gene TRBJ2-4; possibly TRBD1 or TRBD2 for D (5 bases each). The germline gives CDR1 GTSNPN, CDR2 SVGIG (reference sequence). V lost 2 bases and J 6 bases, leaving 14 bases between the germline ends. The CDR3 extends over 14 amino acids. The CDR3 protein is CAWSTDPRGNIQYF. The CDR3 DNA reads TGTGCCTGGAGTACCGACCCGAGGGGAAACATTCAGTACTTC.

This clonotype was observed a handful of times. One junction end disagrees with the germline gene, perhaps due to a read error. The gene calls are TRBV10-1 and TRBJ1-1; no reliable D call. This CDR3 has 16 amino acids. Germline loops: CDR1 WNHNN, CDR2 SYGVQD (reference sequence). CDR3 loop: CAGSDSTTVKNTEAFF. CDR3 DNA: TGCGCCGGCAGTGATTCTACAACAGTAAAGAACACTGAAGCTTTCTTT.

There are a few counts of this clonotype. The chain has TRBV4-1 and TRBJ1-4; no definite D call. The CDR3 spans 16 residues. Looked up from germline, CDR1 is MGHRA and CDR2 is YSYEKL. The V end lost 0 bases, the J end lost 2 bases, and 10 bases lay between the germline ends. The DNA of the CDR3 is TGCGCCAGCAGCCAAGAAGGAGGGATCACTAATGAAAAACTGTTTTTT. Protein sequence: CASSQEGGITNEKLFF.

This clonotype was detected only a few times. This rearrangement joins TRBV6-6 to TRBJ2-1, with D possibly TRBD2 on 5 matching bases. CDR3 length: 13 residues. The germline V and J ends were trimmed by 2 bases and 5 bases, with 7 bases remaining between them. CDR1 is MNHNY, CDR2 SVGAGI, per germline (reference sequence). The CDR3 DNA follows: TGTGCCAGCAGTTACGTCGGGGACAATGAGCAGTTCTTC. Residues: CASSYVGDNEQFF.